This T cell receptor beta chain stems from a study of blood T cell repertoires in COVID-19. Across the whole study: PBMCs, B-cell-depleted T cells, or T cells were the source of the cDNA or gDNA that made up the material.

As processed by the authors: Reference gene primers were amplified, and this amplification served to estimate nucleated cell counts. Profiled with immunoSEQ multiplex PCR; TCRdb holds only in-frame clones, not every one. The V and J calls and the clone size are those of that table, but D and trimming were determined from the DNA. Of 300,000 to 350,000 clones listed, roughly 86% are singletons. V was shortened by 3 bases and J by 0 bases, with 15 bases between the two germline ends. The CDR3 is 17 amino acids. Germline V gene sequence: CDR1 LNHDA, CDR2 SQIVND (reference sequence). Cohort assignment relied on participant-reported clinical history. Two negative PCRs, clearance, or symptom resolution had been documented for recovered Cohort 3 donors.

Sequences were obtained from PBMCs or T cells enriched from blood (not recorded which). This chain links TRBV19 with TRBJ1-5; D gene ambiguous. The source of this sequence is a young woman who had recovered from COVID-19. CDR3 DNA sequence: TGTGCCAGTAGTATCCTTTTGGGCCTCTATAGCAATCAGCCCCAGCATTTT. It translates to CASSILLGLYSNQPQHF.